Listed below are T cell receptor beta chains from one sample, sequenced in a study of blood T cells in healthy people across ages. TCRdb independently ran MiXCR on the 5' RACE reads; one entry per CDR3 protein. There are about 730,000 distinct CDR3 sequences in the sample; roughly 41% occur only once, and 20% to 25% lies in the top ten. Specimen: blood. All receptors come from a woman aged 55-70 years in good health. Both conserved end residues are part of each CDR3. The order of the fields is D gene, V gene, clone size, J gene, CDR3 protein, CDR3 DNA. A D gene is named only where the DNA matches it firmly. Rows give clone size only sometimes, using once, few, many, or a class for an expanded clone.

-	TRBV5-1	few	TRBJ1-1	CASSLAMAGHGTEAFF	TGCGCCAGCAGCTTGGCGATGGCAGGGCACGGAACTGAAGCTTTCTTT
TRBD2	TRBV20-1	few	TRBJ2-3	CSARGGGAADTQYF	TGCAGTGCTAGAGGCGGGGGGGCCGCAGATACGCAGTATTTT
-	TRBV7-2	-	TRBJ2-5	CASSLLGLGQYF	TGTGCCAGCAGCTTATTGGGTCTAGGGCAGTACTTC
-	TRBV20-1	few	TRBJ2-6	CSASSGGLSGANVLTF	TGCAGTGCTAGCTCTGGGGGTCTCTCTGGGGCCAACGTCCTGACTTTC
-	TRBV7-9	many	TRBJ2-7	CASSLTQGSDEQYF	TGTGCCAGCAGCTTGACTCAGGGGAGCGACGAGCAGTACTTC
TRBD1	TRBV7-2	-	TRBJ2-3	CASNRQGQGSVDTQYF	TGTGCCAGCAACCGCCAGGGACAGGGCTCAGTAGATACGCAGTATTTT
-	TRBV20-1	once	TRBJ2-5	CSAQHTDSRETQYF	TGCAGTGCACAGCACACCGACTCTCGAGAGACCCAGTACTTC
-	TRBV4-2	many	TRBJ1-5	CASSQDEGYNQPQHF	TGTGCCAGCAGCCAAGATGAGGGGTACAATCAGCCCCAGCATTTT
TRBD1	TRBV24-1	-	TRBJ2-5	CATSDSTGVGETQYF	TGTGCCACCAGTGATTCCACAGGGGTTGGAGAGACCCAGTACTTC
TRBD1	TRBV29-1	-	TRBJ2-3	CSGEGQEYTDTQYF	TGCAGCGGCGAGGGACAGGAGTACACAGATACGCAGTATTTT
-	TRBV5-6	-	TRBJ1-5	CASSFMTALTGQPQHF	TGTGCCAGCAGCTTTATGACGGCCTTAACCGGACAGCCCCAGCATTTT
TRBD1	TRBV20-1	-	TRBJ2-7	CSVPGTGSYEQYF	TGCAGTGTACCCGGGACAGGTTCCTACGAGCAGTACTTC
-	TRBV25-1	-	TRBJ1-2	CASPEGAGTPYGYTF	TGTGCCAGCCCCGAGGGTGCAGGGACACCCTATGGCTACACCTTC
TRBD2	TRBV4-3	few	TRBJ2-7	CASSQDFRPAGVLNYYEQYF	TGCGCCAGCAGCCAAGACTTTAGACCAGCGGGAGTCCTCAACTACTACGAGCAGTACTTC
TRBD2	TRBV20-1	many	TRBJ2-7	CSATSGGSEQYF	TGCAGTGCTACGAGCGGGGGTAGCGAGCAGTACTTC
-	TRBV28	-	TRBJ2-5	CASSSTPGQASTQYF	TGTGCCAGCAGTTCCACACCGGGACAAGCCTCCACCCAGTACTTC